Shown below are 10 T cell receptor beta chains from a single sample sequenced in a study of PD-L1 blockade in urothelial cancer. Time point in this sample: pretreatment peripheral blood. The repertoire was sequenced with immunoSEQ multiplex PCR; TCRdb's copy has only in-frame clones and lacks some. The table includes roughly 47,000 clones, approximately 85% detected once. The input for sequencing was PBMCs, taken around atezolizumab (anti-PD-L1) treatment. These receptors were obtained from a man between 70 and 80 years old with urothelial cancer.

As DNA, the CDR3 is TGTGCCTGGAGTATAGGGCAGGGGATCGCCGGGGAGCTGTTTTTT. This gives the protein CAWSIGQGIAGELFF. V gene TRBV30 combines with J gene TRBJ2-2; possible D gene TRBD1, 6 bases. Trimming removed 2 bases from V and 6 bases from J, with 16 bases in between. This CDR3 is 15 amino acids long. The germline V gene encodes CDR1 GTSNPN and CDR2 SVGIG (reference sequence).

This clone occurred a few times. The gene calls are TRBV7-9 and TRBJ2-3, with 12 bases that match TRBD2. The CDR3 has 16 amino acids. V shed 5 bases, J shed 6 bases, and the junction held 9 bases outside the gene matches. Germline loops: CDR1 SEHNR, CDR2 FQNEAQ (reference sequence). The chain's CDR3 is CASSPTTSGSMDTQYF. The DNA for the CDR3 is TGTGCCAGCAGCCCAACGACTAGCGGGAGCATGGATACGCAGTATTTT. Full variable domain (missing parts from reference TRBV7-9 and TRBJ2-3): DTGVSQNPRHKITKRGQNVTFRCDPISEHNRLYWYRQTLGQGPEFLTYFQNEAQLEKSRLLSDRFSAERPKGSFSTLEIQRTEQGDSAMYLCASSPTTSGSMDTQYFGPGTRLTVL.

This clone showed up just a few times. This sequence joins TRBV7-9 and TRBJ1-1; TRBD1 agrees at 10 bases. J was trimmed by 5 bases and V by 1 base; bases with no gene match: 4. The germline V gene has CDR1 SEHNR and CDR2 FQNEAQ (reference sequence). The CDR3 runs 15 residues. The CDR3 loop reads CASSLETGGGTEAFF. CDR3 in DNA: TGTGCCAGCAGCTTAGAGACAGGGGGCGGAACTGAAGCTTTCTTT.

This clone occurred once. The V gene is TRBV29-1, the J gene TRBJ2-3, with D unresolved. The CDR3 runs 13 residues. V lost 3 bases and J lost 0, with 7 bases in between. Germline assignment: CDR1 SQVTM and CDR2 ANQGSEA. The CDR3 is CSVERISTDTQYF. The CDR3 coding sequence is TGCAGCGTTGAGCGGATTAGCACAGATACGCAGTATTTT.

This sequence joins TRBV6-5 and TRBJ2-2; no firm D call. The CDR3 spans 12 residues. CDR1 MNHEY and CDR2 SVGAGI come from the germline V gene. Trimming left V 1 base short and J 7 bases short, with 4 bases between. In nucleotides, the CDR3 is TGTGCCAGCAGTTACTTCGGCGGGGAGCTGTTTTTT. Amino acid sequence: CASSYFGGELFF.

The CDR3 region is CASSLEPRGFYEQYF. As DNA, the CDR3 is TGCGCCAGCAGCTTGGAGCCCAGGGGCTTCTACGAGCAGTACTTC. The chain joins TRBV5-1 to TRBJ2-7; tentative D call: TRBD1 (6 bases). The germline V gene encodes CDR1 SGHRS and CDR2 YFSETQ. This CDR3 has 15 residues. V was shortened by 0 bases and J by 3 bases, with 13 bases between the two germline ends. Full variable domain (missing parts from reference TRBV5-1 and TRBJ2-7): KAGVTQTPRYLIKTRGQQVTLSCSPISGHRSVSWYQQTPGQGLQFLFEYFSETQRNKGNFPGRFSGRQFSNSRSEMNVSTLELGDSALYLCASSLEPRGFYEQYFGPGTRLTVT.

This clone came up a few times. This rearrangement joins TRBV10-3 to TRBJ2-5, with 8 bases aligning to TRBD2. The V and J ends lost 2 bases and 5 bases, in that order; junction bases with no gene match: 4. The CDR3 runs to 14 residues. Looked up from germline, CDR1 is ENHRY and CDR2 is SYGVKD. The CDR3 coding sequence is TGTGCCATCAGTGAGCCCACGGGGGGGGAGACCCAGTACTTC. Translation: CAISEPTGGETQYF.

The chain carries TRBV19 and TRBJ2-7; 8 nucleotides align to TRBD1. V shed 0 bases and J 4 bases; nucleotides not matched to a gene: 8. CDR1 is LNHDA, CDR2 SQIVND, per germline (reference sequence). The CDR3 loop spans 16 amino acids. In nucleotides, the CDR3 is TGTGCCAGTAGTATAGATCTCAAGGACAGGGAGTACGAGCAGTACTTC. Amino acids: CASSIDLKDREYEQYF.

The chain has TRBV7-2 and TRBJ2-3; the match to TRBD2 covers 11 bases. V was pared by 5 bases and J by 0 bases, with 4 bases of the junction left unmatched. Per germline, CDR1 SGHTA and CDR2 FQGNSA. The CDR3 sequence is 16 residues long. CDR3: CASSRTSGSSTDTQYF. CDR3 nucleotide sequence: TGTGCCAGCAGCCGGACTAGCGGGTCTAGCACAGATACGCAGTATTTT.

The chain employs TRBV5-4 and TRBJ2-5, with D maybe TRBD2 (6 bases). The CDR3 extends over 15 amino acids. The germline V and J ends were trimmed by 1 base and 4 bases, with 14 bases remaining between them. Germline CDR1 is SGHNT and CDR2 is YYREEE (reference sequence). The CDR3 is CASSLRERGAETQYF. CDR3 coding DNA: TGTGCCAGCAGCTTGCGGGAGAGAGGGGCAGAGACCCAGTACTTC.